A selection of T cell receptor beta chains follows, all from one sample in a study of blood T cell repertoires in COVID-19. Profiled with immunoSEQ multiplex PCR; TCRdb holds only in-frame clones, not every one. Of around 210,000 clones detected, around nine tenths appear once; the ten largest clones hold roughly a sixth. Sequences were obtained from peripheral blood. These TCRs come from a man aged 50-60 years with COVID-19, enrolled during active disease. CDR3s include the opening cysteine and the closing phenylalanine or tryptophan. Each record gives: D gene, J gene, clone size, V gene, CDR3 protein, CDR3 DNA. The D gene is left open where the match is weak. Expanded clones are given a class, and other clones once, few, many or no size at all.

>TRBD1|TRBJ2-7|NA|TRBV5-1
CASSLAGTAQTEQYF
TGCGCCAGCAGCTTAGCCGGGACAGCCCAGACCGAGCAGTACTTC
>TRBD1|TRBJ1-4|NA|TRBV30
CAWSVTDRANEKLFF
TGTGCCTGGAGTGTAACGGACAGGGCTAATGAAAAACTGTTTTTT
>NA|TRBJ1-5|NA|TRBV6-1
CASSEASRGSNQPQHF
TGTGCCAGCAGTGAAGCGAGCAGGGGTAGCAATCAGCCCCAGCATTTT
>NA|TRBJ1-4|NA|TRBV19
CASSIARETNEKLFF
TGTGCCAGTAGTATCGCCAGGGAAACTAATGAAAAACTGTTTTTT
>TRBD2|TRBJ2-3|NA|TRBV20-1
CSARLAGAPYF
TGCAGTGCTCGACTAGCGGGCGCCCCCTATTTT
>NA|TRBJ1-5|NA|TRBV7-6
CASSPQVGGMYQPQHF
TGTGCCAGCAGCCCTCAAGTTGGGGGGATGTATCAGCCCCAGCATTTT
>TRBD2|TRBJ2-3|NA|TRBV19
CASSIGRGSGDTQYF
TGTGCCAGTAGTATCGGGAGGGGATCCGGAGATACGCAGTATTTT
>TRBD1|TRBJ1-2|NA|TRBV29-1
CSVGVQGASGYTF
TGCAGCGTCGGCGTACAGGGGGCATCTGGCTACACCTTC
>TRBD1|TRBJ2-5|NA|TRBV5-8
CASSSSDRGETQYF
TGTGCCAGCAGCTCCTCTGACAGGGGTGAGACCCAGTACTTC
>TRBD1|TRBJ2-5|NA|TRBV4-1
CASSQGAGGQTQYF
TGCGCCAGCAGCCAAGGGGCAGGGGGCCAGACCCAGTACTTC
>NA|TRBJ1-5|NA|TRBV19
CASSIGSGSYSNQPQHF
TGTGCCAGTAGTATAGGCAGCGGATCTTATAGCAATCAGCCCCAGCATTTT
>NA|TRBJ1-1|NA|TRBV21-1
CASSKVKGKWAEAFF
TGTGCCAGCAGCAAAGTAAAGGGGAAGTGGGCTGAAGCTTTCTTT
>TRBD2|TRBJ2-3|NA|TRBV3-1/TRBV3-2
CASSQVPLLAGGTDTQYF
TGTGCCAGCAGCCAAGTCCCACTACTAGCGGGGGGCACAGATACGCAGTATTTT
>NA|TRBJ2-2|NA|TRBV10-3
CAISESGVTNTGELFF
TGTGCCATCAGTGAGTCCGGGGTCACGAACACCGGGGAGCTGTTTTTT
>TRBD1|TRBJ2-3|NA|TRBV6-2/TRBV6-3
CASSYNRQGSEYF
TGTGCCAGCAGTTACAACAGACAGGGGTCGGAGTATTTT
>NA|TRBJ1-1|NA|TRBV12-3/TRBV12-4
CASTLGEGAEAFF
TGTGCCAGCACCCTTGGGGAGGGGGCTGAAGCTTTCTTT
>TRBD2|TRBJ2-7|few|TRBV3-1/TRBV3-2
CASSPGLATYEQYF
TGTGCCAGCAGCCCCGGACTAGCAACCTACGAGCAGTACTTC
>NA|TRBJ2-1|NA|TRBV3-1/TRBV3-2
CASSLNLAGSSYNEQFF
TGTGCCAGCAGCCTAAACCTAGCTGGAAGCTCCTACAATGAGCAGTTCTTC
>TRBD1|TRBJ2-5|NA|TRBV27
CASRPGQGQETQYF
TGTGCCAGCAGACCGGGACAGGGTCAAGAGACCCAGTACTTC
>NA|TRBJ1-1|NA|TRBV29-1
CSVEGQVGFWNPEAFF
TGCAGCGTTGAAGGACAGGTCGGTTTTTGGAATCCTGAAGCTTTCTTT
>NA|TRBJ1-6|NA|TRBV14
CASSQGRRGSGSYNSPLHF
TGTGCCAGCAGCCAAGGTCGAAGGGGAAGTGGCTCCTATAATTCACCCCTCCACTTT
>NA|TRBJ1-6|NA|TRBV9
CASSVAGELYPLHF
TGTGCCAGCAGCGTAGCTGGGGAGTTATATCCCCTCCACTTT
>TRBD1|TRBJ2-5|NA|TRBV3-1/TRBV3-2
CASSQAPTGGETQYF
TGTGCCAGCAGCCAGGCACCGACAGGGGGAGAGACCCAGTACTTC
>TRBD2|TRBJ2-7|NA|TRBV6-5
CASKETSGLKYF
TGTGCCAGCAAAGAGACTAGCGGGTTGAAGTACTTC
>TRBD1|TRBJ1-3|NA|TRBV5-6
CASSFLDRQNTIYF
TGTGCCAGCAGCTTTTTGGACAGGCAAAACACCATATATTTT
>NA|TRBJ2-1|NA|TRBV5-1
CASSLAAALNEQFF
TGCGCCAGCAGCTTGGCCGCGGCCCTCAATGAGCAGTTCTTC
>TRBD1|TRBJ1-3|NA|TRBV28
CASSGTGGKNTIYF
TGTGCCAGCAGTGGGACAGGTGGTAAGAACACCATATATTTT
>TRBD1|TRBJ2-7|NA|TRBV11-2
CASSRPTGGQYF
TGTGCCAGCAGCCGACCGACAGGGGGGCAGTACTTC
>TRBD1|TRBJ1-5|NA|TRBV19
CASSIAGQGAHGNQPQHF
TGTGCCAGTAGTATAGCAGGACAGGGAGCTCATGGAAATCAGCCCCAGCATTTT
>TRBD2|TRBJ2-7|NA|TRBV7-8
CASSFIAGGYEQYF
TGTGCCAGCAGCTTTATAGCGGGTGGCTACGAGCAGTACTTC
>NA|TRBJ1-6|NA|TRBV6-2/TRBV6-3
CASSGGQNYNSPLHF
TGTGCCAGCAGTGGAGGACAGAATTATAATTCACCCCTCCACTTT
>NA|TRBJ1-2|NA|TRBV4-1
CASSQGGGRNYGYTF
TGCGCCAGCAGCCAAGGGGGGGGGCGTAACTATGGCTACACCTTC
>NA|TRBJ1-2|many|TRBV4-1
CASSQDRTGYYGYTF
TGCGCCAGCAGCCAAGATAGAACAGGGTACTATGGCTACACCTTC
>NA|TRBJ2-5|NA|TRBV7-9
CASSLRTGEIQETQYF
TGTGCCAGCAGCTTACGTACAGGAGAGATACAAGAGACCCAGTACTTC
>NA|TRBJ1-4|few|TRBV6-5
CASSYSSTATNEKLFF
TGTGCCAGCAGTTACTCGTCGACTGCAACTAATGAAAAACTGTTTTTT
>TRBD1|TRBJ2-7|NA|TRBV30
CAWRARGQGASYEQYF
TGTGCCTGGAGGGCTCGGGGACAGGGGGCGAGTTACGAGCAGTACTTC
>TRBD1|TRBJ2-1|NA|TRBV7-9
CASSLTRTGNEQFF
TGTGCCAGCAGCCTAACGCGGACAGGGAATGAGCAGTTCTTC
>TRBD1|TRBJ2-7|NA|TRBV28
CASSTTGTGFPYEQYF
TGTGCCAGCTCGACAACCGGGACAGGGTTCCCCTACGAGCAGTACTTC
>TRBD1|TRBJ2-7|few|TRBV19
CASSPGQTAYEQYF
TGTGCCAGTAGCCCGGGACAGACAGCCTACGAGCAGTACTTC
>TRBD1|TRBJ1-6|once|TRBV5-8
CASSSQTGGAPDSPLHF
TGTGCCAGCAGCAGCCAGACAGGGGGCGCCCCTGATTCACCCCTCCACTTT
>NA|TRBJ1-3|NA|TRBV11-2
CASSPPGGAGNTIYF
TGTGCCAGCAGCCCCCCGGGGGGAGCCGGAAACACCATATATTTT
>NA|TRBJ2-2|NA|TRBV6-5
CASRVGAALKLFF
TGTGCCAGCAGGGTGGGGGCCGCCTTGAAGCTGTTTTTT
>TRBD1|TRBJ2-3|once|TRBV9
CASSVEAGGKTDTQYF
TGTGCCAGCAGCGTAGAGGCAGGGGGTAAAACAGATACGCAGTATTTT
>TRBD2|TRBJ2-5|NA|TRBV11-2
CASSHGTLSGGGQETQYF
TGTGCCAGCAGCCACGGAACTCTTAGCGGGGGGGGGCAAGAGACCCAGTACTTC
>TRBD1|TRBJ1-5|NA|TRBV7-2
CASSFSTGGSQPQHF
TGTGCCAGCAGCTTTTCGACAGGGGGCTCCCAGCCCCAGCATTTT
>TRBD1|TRBJ1-1|NA|TRBV7-9
CASSLRDDRGQGEAFF
TGTGCCAGCAGCTTACGGGACGACAGGGGGCAGGGGGAAGCTTTCTTT
>NA|TRBJ1-1|NA|TRBV5-1
CASSLIGGMNTEAFF
TGCGCCAGCAGCTTGATAGGAGGGATGAACACTGAAGCTTTCTTT
>NA|TRBJ2-7|NA|TRBV9
CASSVQGWGEQYF
TGTGCCAGCAGCGTACAGGGTTGGGGCGAGCAGTACTTC